Following are 8 T cell receptor beta chains from one sample sequenced in a study of human T cells and chemical hapten exposure. MiXCR, run by TCRdb on the RACE reads, gives a single entry per CDR3 protein. The table has 30,000 to 35,000 distinct CDR3 sequences, around 5% seen once; the top ten hold 9.5% to 15%. Time point in this sample: healthy volunteer bleed at 6 weeks. Total RNA was isolated from whole blood that had not been fractionated. Sequenced: whole blood. All receptors derive from a human donor in good health. Some clones in this sample may be carry-over from other donors' samples.

The chain couples TRBV20-1 to TRBJ2-5; the D gene is possibly TRBD1 (6 bases). The germline V gene encodes CDR1 DFQATT and CDR2 SNEGSKA (reference sequence). The CDR3 covers 16 residues. Trimming took off 1 base at V and 3 bases at J, with 18 bases between the two ends. CDR3 DNA sequence: TGCAGTGCTAGAGGTCTAGGGACACCAGGGAAAGAGACCCAGTACTTC. It translates to CSARGLGTPGKETQYF.

There are many counts of this clonotype. This chain links TRBV19 with TRBJ2-1, with 10 bases aligning to TRBD2. The length of the CDR3 is 16 residues. The germline CDR1 and CDR2 sequences are LNHDA and SQIVND (reference sequence). The V segment lost 1 base and the J segment 6 bases; nucleotides outside the gene matches: 6. The chain's CDR3 is CASSIGSLAGANEQFF. The CDR3 DNA follows: TGTGCCAGTAGTATAGGGAGTCTAGCGGGGGCCAATGAGCAGTTCTTC.

At least ten counts were recorded for this clonotype. The V call is TRBV5-1, the J call TRBJ2-3, with 8 bases aligning to TRBD1. The CDR3 is 15 amino acids. V gave up 1 base and J gave up 3 bases; unmatched junction bases: 4. Per the germline V gene, CDR1 is SGHRS and CDR2 is YFSETQ. CDR3 protein: CASSLKDRETDTQYF. In nucleotides, the CDR3 is TGCGCCAGCAGCTTGAAGGACAGGGAAACAGATACGCAGTATTTT.

This clonotype turned up a few times. V usage is TRBV5-1 and J usage is TRBJ2-3; 14 nucleotides agree with TRBD2. The germline gives CDR1 SGHRS, CDR2 YFSETQ. CDR3 length equals 16 residues. The V gene end was trimmed by 0 bases and the J gene end by 6 bases; junction bases not matched to a gene: 3. The CDR3: CASSLVGTSGSDTQYF. For the CDR3, the DNA is TGCGCCAGCAGCTTGGTCGGGACTAGCGGGAGTGATACGCAGTATTTT.

This clonotype was found many times. The chain joins TRBV5-5 to TRBJ1-3; TRBD1 matches 10 bases. This CDR3 is built from 16 residues. Germline V gives CDR1 SGHKS, CDR2 YYEKEE (reference sequence). The V and J ends lost 1 base and 3 bases, in that order; junction bases with no gene match: 4. Here the CDR3 reads CASSLTGQGIGNTIYF. In nucleotides, the CDR3 is TGTGCCAGCAGCTTGACGGGACAGGGGATTGGAAACACCATATATTTT.

This clonotype was counted ten times or more. The rearrangement joins TRBV7-8 to TRBJ2-1, with 10 positions matching TRBD1. V lost 6 bases and J lost 5; bases outside the gene matches: 10. Germline V gene sequence: CDR1 SGHVS, CDR2 FQNEAQ. The CDR3 totals 16 residues. This chain's CDR3 is CASSSWGQGTHNEQFF. CDR3 in DNA: TGTGCCAGCAGTTCCTGGGGACAGGGGACCCACAATGAGCAGTTCTTC.

This chain joins TRBV4-1 and TRBJ2-3, with 10 bases fitting TRBD1. Germline loops: CDR1 MGHRA, CDR2 YSYEKL. Trimming took 4 bases from V and 1 from J; bases not matched to a gene: 8. This CDR3 spans 17 amino acids. In nucleotides, the CDR3 is TGCGCCAGCAGCCCTTACTCCGGGACAGGGGGCACAGATACGCAGTATTTT. The encoded protein is CASSPYSGTGGTDTQYF.

This clonotype was seen many times. CDR3 DNA: TGCAGCTCCATCGGGGGCGGCTTAGCGGGAGGAGCAGATACGCAGTATTTT. Translating it yields CSSIGGGLAGGADTQYF. This chain links TRBV29-1 with TRBJ2-3, with 10 bases identical to TRBD2. The CDR3 has 17 residues. J lost 4 bases, V lost 8 bases, and 18 bases had no gene match. Germline V gene data show CDR1 as SQVTM and CDR2 as ANQGSEA.